This TCR beta chain was documented in a study of T-cell memory formation after mild COVID-19. Study-wide results and limits: Clones that contracted from day 15 to 85 were balanced CD4/CD8, while later expanders leaned CD4+. CD4+ contracting clones were found mainly in CM and EM, and CD8+ ones in EMRA.

The authors produced TCR alpha and TCR beta cDNA libraries with sample barcodes and UMIs by 5'RACE using constant-segment primers. MiXCR, run by TCRdb on the 5' RACE reads, gives a single entry per CDR3 protein. The table records about 290,000 distinct CDR3 sequences, 15% of them present only once. In germline, CDR1 is SEHNR, CDR2 FQNEAQ (reference sequence). The CDR3 runs 12 residues. V dropped 5 bases and J dropped 7; count of bases not matched to a gene: 4. This clonotype was found a few times. Its specificity is not known. This sequence was found in a man younger than 30 who had mild COVID-19 (a few samples of this study predate the infection). Cell type and time point are not known. Material: PBMCs or a T cell subset sorted from them (not recorded which). The rearrangement links TRBV7-9 to TRBJ1-1; 7 bases fit TRBD1. The CDR3 spells CASSDRAREAFF. The CDR3 nucleotides read TGTGCCAGCAGCGACAGGGCCCGTGAAGCTTTCTTT.